Following are 15 T cell receptor beta chains from one sample sequenced in a study of T-cell reconstitution after alpha-beta-depleted transplantation in children. Unique molecular identifiers featured in how the TCRbeta library was prepared. TCRdb ran MiXCR on the PCR reads and lists one entry per CDR3 protein. The table records roughly 570,000 distinct CDR3 sequences, 25% to 30% of them present only once. This material consisted of PBMCs, taken before TCRalphabeta/CD19-depleted stem cell transplant. Receptors originate from a boy in the first two years of life with Wiskott-Aldrich syndrome, due to receive a stem cell transplant.

This clonotype turned up a few times. The chain has TRBV12-3 or TRBV12-4 and TRBJ1-5, with a tentative D call TRBD1 (6 bases). This CDR3 region has 14 residues. Trimming left V 8 bases short and J 1 base short, with 12 bases between. In DNA form, the CDR3 reads TGTGCCAGCTGGGGGACAATGAGCAATCAGCCCCAGCATTTT. Protein: CASWGTMSNQPQHF.

This clonotype was picked up a small number of times. The chain has TRBV5-1 and TRBJ2-5, with a possible D match to TRBD1 (6 bases). Trimming removed 2 bases from V and 2 bases from J, with 10 bases in between. In germline, CDR1 is SGHRS, CDR2 YFSETQ. The CDR3 spans 14 residues. CDR3 amino acids: CASSLGTPQETQYF. In nucleotides, the CDR3 is TGCGCCAGCAGCTTAGGGACACCTCAAGAGACCCAGTACTTC.

The table lists this clonotype with a few counts. The V and J genes are TRBV5-1 and TRBJ2-5; 9 bases align to TRBD1. The CDR3 totals 16 residues. Germline V gene lookup returns CDR1 SGHRS and CDR2 YFSETQ. V was pared by 5 bases and J by 3 bases, with 11 bases of the junction left unmatched. CDR3 nucleotide sequence: TGCGCCAGCAGACCGACGGGGACAGGGCCCGAAGAGACCCAGTACTTC. This sequence encodes CASRPTGTGPEETQYF. Filled out from reference TRBV5-1 and TRBJ2-5, the complete variable domain reads KAGVTQTPRYLIKTRGQQVTLSCSPISGHRSVSWYQQTPGQGLQFLFEYFSETQRNKGNFPGRFSGRQFSNSRSEMNVSTLELGDSALYLCASRPTGTGPEETQYFGPGTRLLVL.

Comments on this clonotype: Germline is not matched at one junction end, which may reflect a read error. The gene calls are TRBV6-9 and TRBJ2-7, with 11 nucleotides matching TRBD2. The CDR3 loop spans 18 amino acids. Germline V CDR1 and CDR2: MNHGY, SVAAGI. The CDR3 sequence is CASGYYRGVSGRAYEQYF. In DNA, the CDR3 is TGTGCCAGCGGTTATTACAGGGGGGTTAGCGGGAGGGCCTACGAGCAGTACTTC.

The rearrangement uses TRBV5-1 and TRBJ1-5, with D possibly matching TRBD1 (6 bases). The CDR3 is 15 residues long. V lost 4 bases to trimming and J lost 3 bases, with 14 bases between them. CDR1 is SGHRS, CDR2 YFSETQ, per germline. The chain's CDR3 is CASSPGESVNQPQHF. Written as DNA, the CDR3 is TGCGCCAGCAGCCCAGGGGAGTCGGTCAATCAGCCCCAGCATTTT.

The J gene is TRBJ2-5, the V gene TRBV5-1, with a possible D match to TRBD1 (6 bases). V lost 4 bases and J 4 bases, leaving 11 bases between the germline ends. Germline lookup yields CDR1 SGHRS and CDR2 YFSETQ. CDR3 length: 13 amino acids. The CDR3 loop is CASSADSAETQYF. CDR3 coding DNA: TGCGCCAGCAGCGCGGACAGTGCAGAGACCCAGTACTTC.

The chain combines TRBV25-1 with TRBJ2-7, with 10 bases matching TRBD2. CDR1 and CDR2 (germline): MGHDK, SYGVNS. The CDR3 is made up of 14 amino acids. The trim removed 8 bases at V and 3 bases at J, leaving 7 bases unmatched. CDR3 sequence (DNA): TGTGCCAGCGTAGCTAGCGGGAGAGGCTACGAGCAGTACTTC. As protein: CASVASGRGYEQYF.

This clonotype was observed a few times. V and J are TRBV29-1 and TRBJ2-7; D not resolved. V lost 6 bases and J lost 2, with 8 bases in between. The CDR3 contains 11 residues. In germline, CDR1 is SQVTM, CDR2 ANQGSEA. The CDR3 sequence is CSVDTTYEQYF. CDR3 sequence (DNA): TGCAGCGTCGACACCACCTACGAGCAGTACTTC.

The rearrangement links TRBV10-3 to TRBJ2-5; 11 positions agree with TRBD1. The CDR3 length is 17 residues. Germline V gene lookup returns CDR1 ENHRY and CDR2 SYGVKD. Trimming took 2 bases from V and 3 from J; bases not matched to a gene: 8. The CDR3 protein is CAISEGGDRGAKETQYF. The CDR3 DNA reads as TGTGCCATCAGTGAGGGAGGGGACAGGGGGGCAAAAGAGACCCAGTACTTC.

The chain combines TRBV20-1 with TRBJ2-7; 8 bases align to TRBD1. J lost 4 bases, V lost 6 bases, and 11 bases had no gene match. CDR3 length equals 14 residues. Germline V CDR1 and CDR2: DFQATT, SNEGSKA (reference sequence). CDR3 in amino acids: CSAHPVRGLYEQYF. The CDR3 DNA follows: TGCAGTGCCCATCCCGTCAGGGGGCTTTACGAGCAGTACTTC.

V and J are TRBV24-1 and TRBJ2-3; TRBD2 matches at 7 bases. This CDR3 is built from 16 residues. Germline V gene sequence: CDR1 KGHDR, CDR2 SFDVKD. With V trimmed by 3 bases and J by 2 bases, 7 bases remained unmatched. The chain's CDR3 is CATSDGGGGLTDTQYF. CDR3 in DNA: TGTGCCACCAGTGATGGCGGCGGGGGACTCACAGATACGCAGTATTTT.

DNA of the CDR3: TGCGCCAGCAGCTGGGGGACGGTAATACAAGAGACCCAGTACTTC. This gives the protein CASSWGTVIQETQYF. The chain recombines TRBV5-1 with TRBJ2-5; D could derive from TRBD1 or TRBD2 (5 bases each). The CDR3 has 15 amino acids. CDR1 is SGHRS and CDR2 is YFSETQ in the germline V gene. V gave up 3 bases and J gave up 2 bases, with 14 bases separating them.

The chain combines TRBV5-1 with TRBJ2-7, with D uncertain. This CDR3 is 15 amino acids long. Germline V CDR1 and CDR2: SGHRS, YFSETQ. V was pared by 4 bases and J by 2 bases, with 16 bases between. The CDR3 reads CASSLLGVPTYEQYF. The CDR3 DNA follows: TGCGCCAGCAGCCTCCTCGGAGTACCTACCTACGAGCAGTACTTC. Supplemented by reference TRBV5-1 and TRBJ2-7, the full variable domain reads KAGVTQTPRYLIKTRGQQVTLSCSPISGHRSVSWYQQTPGQGLQFLFEYFSETQRNKGNFPGRFSGRQFSNSRSEMNVSTLELGDSALYLCASSLLGVPTYEQYFGPGTRLTVT.

The chain carries TRBV10-3 and TRBJ2-5; D may correspond to TRBD1 or TRBD2 (5 bases each). The germline V gene encodes CDR1 ENHRY and CDR2 SYGVKD. This CDR3 is built from 13 residues. Trimming removed 0 bases at V and 4 bases at J, with 6 bases between. CDR3 loop: CAISESGPETQYF. The CDR3 nucleotides are TGTGCCATCAGTGAGTCGGGACCAGAGACCCAGTACTTC.

This clonotype has a handful of counts. V usage is TRBV5-1 and J usage is TRBJ2-7; TRBD2 might be the D (6 bases). With 6 bases removed from V and 2 bases from J, the gap between germline ends came to 21 bases. Germline V CDR1 and CDR2: SGHRS, YFSETQ. This CDR3 has 16 residues. Here the CDR3 reads CASNWGVALDPYEQYF. The CDR3 nucleotides read TGCGCCAGCAACTGGGGGGTAGCCTTAGACCCCTACGAGCAGTACTTC.